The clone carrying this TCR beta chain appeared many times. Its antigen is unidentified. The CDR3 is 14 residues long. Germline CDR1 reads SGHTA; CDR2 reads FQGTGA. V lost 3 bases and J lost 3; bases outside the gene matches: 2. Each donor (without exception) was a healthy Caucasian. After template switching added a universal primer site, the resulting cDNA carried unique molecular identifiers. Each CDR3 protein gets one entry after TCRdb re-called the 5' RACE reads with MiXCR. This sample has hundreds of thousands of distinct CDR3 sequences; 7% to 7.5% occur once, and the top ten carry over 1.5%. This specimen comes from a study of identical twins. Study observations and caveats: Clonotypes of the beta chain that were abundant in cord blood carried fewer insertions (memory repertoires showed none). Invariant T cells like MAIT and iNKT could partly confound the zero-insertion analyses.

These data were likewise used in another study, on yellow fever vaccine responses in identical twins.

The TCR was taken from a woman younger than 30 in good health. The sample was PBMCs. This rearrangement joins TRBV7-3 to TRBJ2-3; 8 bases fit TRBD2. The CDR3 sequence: CASSFSGRTDTQYF. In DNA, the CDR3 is TGTGCCAGCAGCTTCAGCGGGAGAACAGATACGCAGTATTTT.